Listed here are 23 T cell receptor beta chains from one sample, sequenced in a study of cytomegalovirus exposure and HLA in healthy donors. PCR employed 60 Vbeta and 13 Jbeta primers. The table came from immunoSEQ multiplex PCR; TCRdb's copy has only in-frame clones and leaves some out. This sample has approximately 80,000 clones, with 55% to 85% found just once. The sequencing sample was made of PBMCs. The receptor source for this set is a woman in her thirties or forties in good health and CMV-seropositive.

The chain uses TRBV30 and TRBJ1-2; 7 positions match TRBD1. Germline V CDR1 and CDR2: GTSNPN, SVGIG (reference sequence). This CDR3 has 12 amino acids. After removal of 3 bases from V and 8 bases from J, the junction contained 6 bases not matched to a gene. The CDR3: CAWSTGTEGYTF. The CDR3 nucleotides read TGTGCCTGGAGCACCGGGACAGAGGGCTACACCTTC.

The chain joins TRBV28 to TRBJ1-6, with TRBD1 identical over 9 bases. After removal of 5 bases from V and 8 bases from J, the junction contained 4 bases not matched to a gene. The germline V gene has CDR1 MDHEN and CDR2 SYDVKM. This CDR3 is 14 amino acids long. CDR3 sequence reads: CASSLRTGDSPLHF. The CDR3 coding sequence is TGTGCCAGCAGTCTACGGACAGGGGATTCACCCCTCCACTTT.

This sequence joins TRBV18 and TRBJ2-6; 7 bases are shared with TRBD1. Trimming at V came to 6 bases and at J to 0 bases, leaving 5 bases not matched to a gene. The CDR3 has 16 amino acids. CDR1 KGHSH and CDR2 LQKENI come from the germline V gene. CDR3 amino acids: CASSDRDHSGANVLTF. CDR3 nucleotide sequence: TGTGCCAGCTCCGACAGGGACCACTCTGGGGCCAACGTCCTGACTTTC.

The J gene is TRBJ2-2, the V gene TRBV18; 7 bases line up with TRBD2. J gave up 0 bases and V 2 bases, and 12 bases lay outside the gene matches. The CDR3 has 19 amino acids. Per germline, CDR1 KGHSH and CDR2 LQKENI. The CDR3 reads CASSPDSGTISANTGELFF. In DNA, the CDR3 is TGTGCCAGCTCACCAGACTCTGGGACTATATCCGCGAACACCGGGGAGCTGTTTTTT.

On this clone: The junction departs from the called germline gene at one end, perhaps through a read error. The chain recombines TRBV11-1 with TRBJ1-2; maybe TRBD1 (5 bases). CDR1 SGHAT and CDR2 FQDESV come from the germline V gene (reference sequence). This CDR3 spans 14 amino acids. CDR3 coding DNA: TGTGCCAGCAGCTTAACCAGGGAGGGCTATGGCTACCCCTTC. Its translation is CASSLTREGYGYPF.

The gene calls are TRBV28 and TRBJ1-5; D unclear. V lost 4 bases and J lost 8, with 15 bases in between. The germline V gene has CDR1 MDHEN and CDR2 SYDVKM. This CDR3 contains 14 residues. The CDR3 nucleotides are TGTGCCAGCAGTTCGGAGGCAGGTAGGAAGCCCCAGCATTTT. This gives the protein CASSSEAGRKPQHF.

V gene TRBV6-1 combines with J gene TRBJ1-1; D unclear. The V gene's germline CDR1 is MNHNS and CDR2 SASEGT. The CDR3 totals 13 residues. V was pared by 6 bases and J by 0 bases, with 8 bases between. In DNA, the CDR3 is TGTGCCAGCAGACTGGAGATGAACACTGAAGCTTTCTTT. Residues: CASRLEMNTEAFF.

This clone was observed a few times. The V call is TRBV28, the J call TRBJ1-2, with D tentatively TRBD1 (6 bases). Trimming removed 8 bases from V and 8 bases from J, with 12 bases in between. Germline lookup yields CDR1 MDHEN and CDR2 SYDVKM. This CDR3 region has 11 residues. The CDR3 DNA reads TGTGCCAGCCGAAGGGGGTTAGGCTACACCTTC. Translating it yields CASRRGLGYTF.

The sample holds a few counts of this clone. The chain carries TRBV6-4 and TRBJ1-1; 11 nucleotides match TRBD1. Trimming cost V 4 bases and J 3 bases; bases outside gene matches: 4. Germline CDR1 and CDR2: MRHNA and SNTAGT. This CDR3 is built from 15 residues. The CDR3 DNA is TGTGCCAGCAGTGTGGGACAGGGGGGGTACACTGAAGCTTTCTTT. Protein sequence: CASSVGQGGYTEAFF.

The chain combines TRBV15 with TRBJ2-1; D gene unclear. The CDR3 is made up of 16 amino acids. V lost 0 bases, J lost 5 bases, and 14 bases lay in between. CDR1 and CDR2 from the germline V gene are LNHNV and YYDKDF (reference sequence). The CDR3 loop reads CATSRDQLLDHNEQFF. The CDR3 region has the DNA TGTGCCACCAGCAGAGATCAGTTGCTAGATCACAATGAGCAGTTCTTC.

The V gene is TRBV7-9, the J gene TRBJ1-6, with D unclear. The CDR3 consists of 14 residues. The V gene's germline CDR1 is SEHNR and CDR2 FQNEAQ (reference sequence). The V end lost 1 base, the J end lost 10 bases, and 11 bases lay between the germline ends. The CDR3 sequence is CASSLVGRGSPLHF. In DNA form, the CDR3 reads TGTGCCAGCAGCTTAGTTGGGAGAGGATCACCCCTCCACTTT.

This rearrangement joins TRBV9 to TRBJ1-1; D might be TRBD1 (6 bases). The CDR3 is made up of 15 amino acids. Trimming left V 0 bases short and J 0 bases short, with 9 bases between. Germline-derived CDR1 and CDR2 are SGDLS and YYNGEE. CDR3 loop: CASSVGDRMNTEAFF. CDR3 sequence (DNA): TGTGCCAGCAGCGTAGGAGACAGGATGAACACTGAAGCTTTCTTT.

This sequence joins TRBV13 and TRBJ2-7; possibly TRBD1 for D (5 bases). Trimming shortened V by 5 bases and J by 2 bases, and 10 bases separated the two germline ends. The CDR3 extends over 13 amino acids. CDR1 PRHDT and CDR2 FYEKMQ come from the germline V gene (reference sequence). The CDR3 nucleotides are TGTGCCAGCAGCCAGACAGCTACCTACGAGCAGTACTTC. Encoded protein: CASSQTATYEQYF.

This chain uses TRBV4-1 with TRBJ2-7, with 10 bases lining up with TRBD1. Germline lookup yields CDR1 MGHRA and CDR2 YSYEKL. Trimming at V came to 0 bases and at J to 2 bases, leaving 13 bases not matched to a gene. The CDR3 covers 19 residues. CDR3 DNA sequence: TGCGCCAGCAGCCAAGAAGTTTCGTCCGGGACAGGGGACGCCTACGAGCAGTACTTC. Protein sequence: CASSQEVSSGTGDAYEQYF.

V and J are TRBV4-3 and TRBJ1-1; D is unclear. Germline V gives CDR1 LGHNA, CDR2 YSLEER. Trimming took 4 bases from V and 4 from J, leaving 16 bases between them. The CDR3 sequence is 15 residues long. The DNA for the CDR3 is TGCGCCAGCAGCCTAAACAACGAGGTTGGCACTGAAGCTTTCTTT. Translating gives CASSLNNEVGTEAFF.

The CDR3 sequence: CATRRLAGINEQFF. CDR3 in DNA: TGTGCCACCAGGCGACTAGCAGGTATCAATGAGCAGTTCTTC. V and J are TRBV15 and TRBJ2-1; 7 bases align to TRBD2. The germline V gene has CDR1 LNHNV and CDR2 YYDKDF (reference sequence). The V gene end was trimmed by 6 bases and the J gene end by 6 bases; junction bases not matched to a gene: 8. This CDR3 contains 14 residues. Full variable domain (rest looked up from reference TRBV15 and TRBJ2-1): DAMVIQNPRYQVTQFGKPVTLSCSQTLNHNVMYWYQQKSSQAPKLLFHYYDKDFNNEADTPDNFQSRRPNTSFCFLDIRSPGLGDTAMYLCATRRLAGINEQFFGPGTRLTVL.

The J gene is TRBJ1-2, the V gene TRBV27, with D possibly TRBD1 on 6 matching bases. CDR3 size: 13 residues. The germline gives CDR1 MNHEY, CDR2 SMNVEV (reference sequence). The V end was cut by 5 bases, the J end by 5 bases, with 12 bases between. CDR3 protein: CASSLGHEYGYTF. The CDR3 DNA sequence: TGTGCCAGCAGTCTGGGACACGAGTATGGCTACACCTTC.

This clone came up a few times. This rearrangement joins TRBV4-2 to TRBJ2-7; tentative D call: TRBD2 (6 bases). Trimming cost V 0 bases and J 4 bases, with 13 bases left between them. The length of the CDR3 is 15 residues. Germline values: CDR1 LGHNA, CDR2 YNFKEQ. CDR3 protein: CASSQDLGGIYEQYF. CDR3 in DNA: TGTGCCAGCAGCCAAGATCTCGGCGGGATTTACGAGCAGTACTTC.

The V call is TRBV6-5, the J call TRBJ1-3; D gene unclear. Germline lookup yields CDR1 MNHEY and CDR2 SVGAGI. The CDR3 length is 13 residues. The V gene lost 10 bases and the J gene lost 2 bases, with 12 bases spanning the gap. The CDR3, as DNA: TGTGCCACCACCATCTACCCTGGAAACACCATATATTTT. Translating gives CATTIYPGNTIYF.

The chain couples TRBV5-1 to TRBJ2-7; D is uncertain. The CDR3 contains 13 residues. CDR1 and CDR2 from the germline V gene are SGHRS and YFSETQ. V lost 4 bases to trimming and J lost 5 bases, with 13 bases between them. DNA for the CDR3: TGCGCCAGCAGCCCTATTAGTCCCCACGAGCAGTACTTC. Translating gives CASSPISPHEQYF.

The J gene is TRBJ2-3, the V gene TRBV7-9; D is unclear. Germline CDR1 reads SEHNR; CDR2 reads FQNEAQ (reference sequence). The CDR3 has 16 residues. The V end was cut by 5 bases, the J end by 0 bases, with 15 bases between. CDR3 bases: TGTGCCAGCAGCGAGAAGACGACATCTAGCACAGATACGCAGTATTTT. This codes for CASSEKTTSSTDTQYF.

CDR3 nucleotides: TGCGCCAGCAGCCTACAGGGGGCTTACGAGCAGTACTTC. The encoded protein is CASSLQGAYEQYF. The chain employs TRBV5-1 and TRBJ2-7, with 9 bases aligning to TRBD1. The CDR3 consists of 13 residues. V lost 4 bases to trimming and J lost 4 bases; unmatched junction nucleotides: 3. Germline values: CDR1 SGHRS, CDR2 YFSETQ.

The rearrangement joins TRBV27 to TRBJ2-4, with a possible D match to TRBD1 (6 bases). V dropped 4 bases and J dropped 6 bases, with 13 bases sitting between them. Germline values: CDR1 MNHEY, CDR2 SMNVEV (reference sequence). The CDR3 has 14 residues. The CDR3 bases are TGTGCCAGCAGTTCTACAGGGTCGGGAAACATTCAGTACTTC. Translating it yields CASSSTGSGNIQYF.